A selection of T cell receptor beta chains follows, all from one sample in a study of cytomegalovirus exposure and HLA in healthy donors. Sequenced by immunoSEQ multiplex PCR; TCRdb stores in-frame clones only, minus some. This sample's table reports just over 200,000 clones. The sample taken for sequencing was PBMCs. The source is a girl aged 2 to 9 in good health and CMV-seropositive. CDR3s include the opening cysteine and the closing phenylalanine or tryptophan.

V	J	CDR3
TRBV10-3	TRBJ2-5	CAISERRRDQETQYF
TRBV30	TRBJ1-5	CAWSMAYSNQPQHF
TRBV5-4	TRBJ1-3	CASSPHLGNTIYF
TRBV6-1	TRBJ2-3	CASSDRGLSTDTQYF
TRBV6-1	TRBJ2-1	CASRPLADYNEQFF
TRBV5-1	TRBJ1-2	CASSIRDRGNGYTF
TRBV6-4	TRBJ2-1	CASTDRLGGEQFF
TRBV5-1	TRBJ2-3	CASSLDGSEDTQYF
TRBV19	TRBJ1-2	CASSMVGSFVDGYTF
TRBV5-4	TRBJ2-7	CASSFSGPYEQYF
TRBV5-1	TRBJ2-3	CASSFPLAGPTDTQYF
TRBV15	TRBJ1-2	CATYRDRGDGYTF
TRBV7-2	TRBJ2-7	CASSSPRAGGYYEQYF
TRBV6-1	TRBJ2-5	CASTSSGKETQYF
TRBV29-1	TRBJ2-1	CSARSGDYNEQFF
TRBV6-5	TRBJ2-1	CASKQGNYNEQFF
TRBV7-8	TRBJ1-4	CASSLVWSPGGRGEKLFF
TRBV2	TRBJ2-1	CASSEAQTGLAGDNEQFF
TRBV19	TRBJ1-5	CASSILRVENQPQHF
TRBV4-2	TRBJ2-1	CASSPGLAGVAYNEQFF
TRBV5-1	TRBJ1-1	CASSLPGAGNTEAFF
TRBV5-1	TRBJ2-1	CASSLGGGMSSYNEQFF
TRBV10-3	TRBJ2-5	CAISGLAGQETQYF
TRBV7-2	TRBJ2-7	CASSFHSYEQYF
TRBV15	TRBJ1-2	CATSRDKGDRDGYTF
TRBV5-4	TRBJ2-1	CASSLTGFNEQFF
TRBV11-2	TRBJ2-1	CASSFMREAYNEQFF
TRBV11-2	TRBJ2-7	CASSSTSGSYEQYF
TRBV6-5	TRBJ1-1	CASSYQTAGGTEAFF
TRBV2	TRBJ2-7	CASKEWRSTYEQYF
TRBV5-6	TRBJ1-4	CASSSQTGQLFF
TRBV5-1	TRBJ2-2	CASSHIAGDTGELFF
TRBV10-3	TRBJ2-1	CAISGRAVDEQFF
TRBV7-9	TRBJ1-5	CASSLGLEFPQHF
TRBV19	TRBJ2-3	CASSVSSGRVTDTQYF
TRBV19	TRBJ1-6	CASNMGQGAYNSPLHF
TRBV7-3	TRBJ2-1	CASSLMGLAGYNEQFF
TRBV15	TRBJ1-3	CATSNSGSGNTIYF
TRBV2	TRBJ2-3	CAIVPTADTQYF
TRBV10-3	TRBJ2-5	CAIGASGSETQYF
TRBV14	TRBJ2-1	CASSQSAGMRVDEQFF
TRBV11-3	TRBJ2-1	CASSTREDRYNEQFF
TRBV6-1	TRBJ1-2	CASIPWGQSFGYTF
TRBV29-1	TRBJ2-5	CSLLAGGETQYF
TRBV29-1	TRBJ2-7	CSATSGQGTGEQYF
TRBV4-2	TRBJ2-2	CASRRTSGRILPNTGELFF
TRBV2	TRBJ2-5	CASPPTGSQETQYF
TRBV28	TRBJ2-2	CANPPRTSNTGELFF
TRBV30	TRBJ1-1	CAWSARLTTEAFF
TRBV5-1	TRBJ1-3	CASSLGGTSSGNTIYF